These T cell receptor beta chains were read from a single sample in a study of OX40 agonist ivuxolimab in advanced cancers. Assay: immunoSEQ multiplex PCR; the TCRdb copy retains only in-frame clones and omits some. The sample holds 35,000 to 40,000 clones; roughly 85% are singletons and the top ten take 21%. Sequencing was performed on CD4+ or CD8+ T cells sorted from blood, taken in a trial of the OX40 agonist ivuxolimab. These receptor sequences come from an adult with an advanced solid tumor such as melanoma, head and neck, liver or kidney cancer. The conserved cysteine and the conserved F or W are not part of the CDR3 here. Fields, in order: V gene, CDR3 protein.

>TRBV28
ASSLSGGPGETQY
>TRBV6-5
ASVSSMKSEAF
>TRBV6-1
ASKIDLQGTEQY
>TRBV27
ASSLPGRLETQY
>TRBV4-2
ASSQGNWGQGASPLH
>TRBV5-1
ASGFPRGSGRGVTDTQY
>TRBV19
ASSPLREQVLSGANVLT
>TRBV18
ASSPRAGPPYEQY
>TRBV19
ASRQGAANEQF
>TRBV27
ASRQGTVSNQPQH
>TRBV7-3
ASSLGQGAGTGELF
>TRBV7-6
ASSPSSGTHTGELF
>TRBV21-1
ASRTGTPKPPLH
>TRBV6-1
AARGTANTEAF
>TRBV14
ASSQISRVLTNEKLF
>TRBV2
ASRGTVRSYEQY
>TRBV7-2
ASSLVRGEGGYT
>TRBV2
ASSEALGRSQY